This T cell receptor beta chain was observed in a study of regulatory T cells in long-lasting Graves disease. Building the TCR beta libraries relied on iRepertoire HTBI primers, and CDR3 regions underwent Arm-PCR. MiXCR, applied by TCRdb to the multiplex PCR reads, yields one record per CDR3 protein. This sample has 400,000 or so distinct CDR3 sequences; around 20% occur once, and the top ten carry more than 20%. This sample's time point: persistent/refractory GD, antithyroid drugs over 5 years with positive TRAb. After RNA was extracted from PBMCs, the TCR library was made from it. The specimen was peripheral blood mononuclear cells (PBMCs), collected when the disease was refractory, from a patient treated with antithyroid drugs. The sequence derives from a female donor with Graves disease.

CDR3 in DNA: TGCGCCAGCAGCTTACAGACAACTAACTATGGCTACACCTTC. This sequence encodes CASSLQTTNYGYTF. The chain couples TRBV5-1 to TRBJ1-2; D remains ambiguous. CDR1 SGHRS and CDR2 YFSETQ come from the germline V gene. The length of the CDR3 is 14 residues. Trimming removed 2 bases at V and 0 bases at J, with 8 bases between.